Below are 10 T cell receptor beta chains sequenced from a single sample in a study of blood T cell repertoires in COVID-19. The protocol was immunoSEQ multiplex PCR, while the TCRdb copy is restricted to in-frame clones and leaves out a portion. The table records tens of thousands of clones, more than 90% of them present only once. Sequences were obtained from peripheral blood. All receptors come from a man aged 55 to 70 with acute or convalescent COVID-19.

This clone is termed large. This chain uses TRBV4-3 with TRBJ2-7, with 10 positions matching TRBD1. The V gene end was trimmed by 3 bases and the J gene end by 6 bases; junction bases not matched to a gene: 14. The length of the CDR3 is 17 residues. Per germline, CDR1 LGHNA and CDR2 YSLEER. This CDR3 reads CASSQTSKGTGALEQYF. The CDR3 DNA is TGCGCCAGCAGCCAGACCTCGAAGGGGACAGGGGCCCTCGAGCAGTACTTC.

The chain links TRBV11-2 to TRBJ2-5; 7 positions match TRBD1. The CDR3 loop spans 15 amino acids. J gave up 2 bases and V 3 bases, and 6 bases lay outside the gene matches. CDR1 and CDR2 from the germline V gene are SGHAT and FQNNGV. CDR3 in DNA: TGTGCCAGCAGCTTGGAAGGGACAGCTCAAGAGACCCAGTACTTC. This gives the protein CASSLEGTAQETQYF.

As for this clone: The sample contains more than one DNA sequence encoding this CDR3. The rearrangement joins TRBV7-9 to TRBJ1-1; 10 bases line up with TRBD1. Per germline, CDR1 SEHNR and CDR2 FQNEAQ (reference sequence). The CDR3 loop spans 14 amino acids. The junction had 6 bases not matched to a gene; V was cut back by 5 bases and J by 6 bases. This CDR3 is CASSPSGQGAEAFF. As DNA, the CDR3 is TGTGCCAGCAGCCCTTCCGGACAGGGGGCTGAAGCTTTCTTT.

The gene calls are TRBV5-6 and TRBJ2-7; no firm D call. Germline values: CDR1 SGHDT, CDR2 YYEEEE. V gave up 4 bases and J gave up 5 bases, with 13 bases separating them. CDR3 length: 13 residues. The CDR3 DNA reads TGTGCCAGCAGCGGGTTCACCCGGGACGAGCAGTACTTC. Translating it yields CASSGFTRDEQYF.

The rearrangement links TRBV18 to TRBJ2-2, with D maybe TRBD1 (6 bases). This CDR3 has 14 amino acids. Germline V gene lookup returns CDR1 KGHSH and CDR2 LQKENI. The V end lost 3 bases, the J end lost 3 bases, and 8 bases lay between the germline ends. CDR3 residues: CASSPQGYTGELFF. The CDR3 nucleotides are TGTGCCAGCTCACCCCAGGGGTACACCGGGGAGCTGTTTTTT.

The chain employs TRBV9 and TRBJ2-2, with 7 bases fitting TRBD1. The CDR3 is made up of 14 amino acids. Germline assignment: CDR1 SGDLS and CDR2 YYNGEE. The J segment lost 0 bases and the V segment lost 4 bases, leaving 0 bases of the junction unmatched. The CDR3 sequence: CASSTGANTGELFF. The CDR3, as DNA: TGTGCCAGCAGCACAGGGGCGAACACCGGGGAGCTGTTTTTT.

V usage is TRBV27 and J usage is TRBJ2-7, with D perhaps TRBD1 (5 bases). This CDR3 spans 14 amino acids. Germline V lookup: CDR1 MNHEY, CDR2 SMNVEV (reference sequence). V was clipped by 6 bases and J by 2 bases, with 14 bases between them. The CDR3 DNA follows: TGTGCCAGCAGCCAAATTGACAGCCCCTACGAGCAGTACTTC. This sequence encodes CASSQIDSPYEQYF.

The chain couples TRBV11-2 to TRBJ2-7; TRBD1 matches at 8 bases. Per germline, CDR1 SGHAT and CDR2 FQNNGV. J was trimmed by 2 bases and V by 8 bases; bases with no gene match: 5. The CDR3 is 13 residues long. The DNA for the CDR3 is TGTGCCAGCGGGAGACAGGGGCCCTACGAGCAGTACTTC. This gives the protein CASGRQGPYEQYF.

The genes are TRBV28 and TRBJ1-5; the match to TRBD1 covers 8 bases. The CDR3 contains 14 residues. Germline V gives CDR1 MDHEN, CDR2 SYDVKM. Trimming took 4 bases from V and 6 from J; bases not matched to a gene: 5. The CDR3 DNA sequence: TGTGCCAGCAGTTCCCACAGGGGGGGTCAGCCCCAGCATTTT. Translation gives CASSSHRGGQPQHF.

The genes are TRBV28 and TRBJ1-5, with a tentative D call TRBD1 (5 bases). The CDR3 runs 15 residues. Germline V gene lookup returns CDR1 MDHEN and CDR2 SYDVKM. Trimming took 8 bases from V and 0 from J, leaving 14 bases between them. CDR3 loop: CASYPGGYSNQPQHF. The CDR3 DNA is TGTGCCAGCTACCCGGGGGGATATAGCAATCAGCCCCAGCATTTT.